A selection of T cell receptor beta chains follows, all from one sample in a study of shared clonotypes between healthy human individuals. The table came from immunoSEQ multiplex PCR; TCRdb's copy has only in-frame clones and leaves some out. The sample has about 2,200,000 clones, about 92% seen once; the top ten hold approximately 1.7%. Input material: naive CD8+ T cells from PBMCs. These receptors were obtained from a man between 18 and 29 years old in good health. Some clones in this sample may be carry-over from other donors' samples. Both conserved end residues are part of each CDR3. The order of the fields is CDR3 length, V gene, D gene, J gene, clone size, CDR3 DNA, CDR3 protein. The D gene is left open where the match is weak. Clone sizes are given selectively: once, few, many, or a class where the clone is expanded.

CDR3 length: 15; V gene: TRBV6-1; D gene: -; J gene: TRBJ1-5; clone size: -; CDR3 DNA: TGTGCCAGCAGTCTTAACCGGGCCTCCAATCAGCCCCAGCATTTT; CDR3 protein: CASSLNRASNQPQHF
CDR3 length: 13; V gene: TRBV4-1; D gene: -; J gene: TRBJ2-7; clone size: -; CDR3 DNA: TGCGCCAGCAGCCAAGCGAGGGGGAGGGAGCAGTACTTC; CDR3 protein: CASSQARGREQYF
CDR3 length: 13; V gene: TRBV7-9; D gene: -; J gene: TRBJ1-1; clone size: few; CDR3 DNA: TGTGCCAGCAGATTAGGTGGGGGCACTGAAGCTTTCTTT; CDR3 protein: CASRLGGGTEAFF
CDR3 length: 14; V gene: TRBV28; D gene: -; J gene: TRBJ1-5; clone size: -; CDR3 DNA: TGTGCCAGCAGTTTGGGGAGGAGGGTTCAGCCCCAGCATTTT; CDR3 protein: CASSLGRRVQPQHF
CDR3 length: 16; V gene: TRBV7-6; D gene: -; J gene: TRBJ1-2; clone size: -; CDR3 DNA: TGTGCCAGCAGCTCTTCACCTTCCTCCATACCCTATGGCTACACCTTC; CDR3 protein: CASSSSPSSIPYGYTF
CDR3 length: 16; V gene: TRBV15; D gene: TRBD2; J gene: TRBJ2-7; clone size: -; CDR3 DNA: TGTGCCACCAGCAGAGATTTTACTAGCGGCCTCTACGAGCAGTACTTC; CDR3 protein: CATSRDFTSGLYEQYF
CDR3 length: 16; V gene: TRBV6-1; D gene: TRBD2; J gene: TRBJ2-3; clone size: -; CDR3 DNA: TGTGCCAGCAGTGAAAATCTAGCGGGACCCACAGATACGCAGTATTTT; CDR3 protein: CASSENLAGPTDTQYF
CDR3 length: 15; V gene: TRBV4-1; D gene: -; J gene: TRBJ1-2; clone size: -; CDR3 DNA: TGCGCCAGCAGCCCCCCCTTGGGCGGTAACTATGGCTACACCTTC; CDR3 protein: CASSPPLGGNYGYTF
CDR3 length: 14; V gene: TRBV6-5; D gene: -; J gene: TRBJ2-2; clone size: -; CDR3 DNA: TGTGCCAGCAGTTCCCCCGGGAACACCGGGGAGCTGTTTTTT; CDR3 protein: CASSSPGNTGELFF
CDR3 length: 15; V gene: TRBV7-2; D gene: -; J gene: TRBJ2-1; clone size: -; CDR3 DNA: TGTGCCAGCAGCTTAATGCGCGTTACCTACAATGAGCAGTTCTTC; CDR3 protein: CASSLMRVTYNEQFF
CDR3 length: 15; V gene: TRBV27; D gene: TRBD2; J gene: TRBJ2-1; clone size: -; CDR3 DNA: TGTGCCAGCAGTCCGTCTAGCGGGAGTCTGCTAGAGCAGTTCTTC; CDR3 protein: CASSPSSGSLLEQFF
CDR3 length: 13; V gene: TRBV7-2; D gene: -; J gene: TRBJ2-1; clone size: -; CDR3 DNA: TGTGCCAGCAGCTTCGGCGGCTACAATGAGCAGTTCTTC; CDR3 protein: CASSFGGYNEQFF
CDR3 length: 14; V gene: TRBV30; D gene: TRBD1; J gene: TRBJ1-2; clone size: -; CDR3 DNA: TGTGCCTGGAGGTCGCCGGGACAGAACTATGGCTACACCTTC; CDR3 protein: CAWRSPGQNYGYTF
CDR3 length: 15; V gene: TRBV15; D gene: -; J gene: TRBJ1-4; clone size: -; CDR3 DNA: TGTGCCACCAGCAGGCTGGGGGCAACTAATGAAAAACTGTTTTTT; CDR3 protein: CATSRLGATNEKLFF
CDR3 length: 13; V gene: TRBV5-6; D gene: -; J gene: TRBJ1-2; clone size: -; CDR3 DNA: TGTGCCAGCAGCTGGATTGGCTCGTTAGGCTACACCTTC; CDR3 protein: CASSWIGSLGYTF
CDR3 length: 16; V gene: TRBV5-6; D gene: -; J gene: TRBJ1-2; clone size: -; CDR3 DNA: TGTGCCAGCAGCTTCGAGAACGGGGGCCGGAACTATGGCTACACCTTC; CDR3 protein: CASSFENGGRNYGYTF
CDR3 length: 16; V gene: TRBV7-6; D gene: TRBD2; J gene: TRBJ2-1; clone size: -; CDR3 DNA: TGTGCCAGCAGCTCCACTAGCGGGAGGATCTACAATGAGCAGTTCTTC; CDR3 protein: CASSSTSGRIYNEQFF
CDR3 length: 17; V gene: TRBV2; D gene: TRBD2; J gene: TRBJ2-1; clone size: -; CDR3 DNA: TGTGCCAGCGGAGGCTCGACTAGCGGGAGGCTTGGGAATGAGCAGTTCTTC; CDR3 protein: CASGGSTSGRLGNEQFF
CDR3 length: 13; V gene: TRBV28; D gene: -; J gene: TRBJ1-1; clone size: -; CDR3 DNA: TGTGCCAGCAGTTTATTAACGAACACTGAAGCTTTCTTT; CDR3 protein: CASSLLTNTEAFF
CDR3 length: 11; V gene: TRBV5-5; D gene: -; J gene: TRBJ2-1; clone size: -; CDR3 DNA: TGTGCCAGCAGCTTGGGTCCCGAGCAGTTCTTC; CDR3 protein: CASSLGPEQFF
CDR3 length: 14; V gene: TRBV7-9; D gene: -; J gene: TRBJ2-7; clone size: -; CDR3 DNA: TGTGCCAGCAGCTCCGGTAGAGGGTCGAGGGAGCAGTACTTC; CDR3 protein: CASSSGRGSREQYF
CDR3 length: 14; V gene: TRBV28; D gene: TRBD1; J gene: TRBJ2-2; clone size: once; CDR3 DNA: TGTGCCAGCAGTCCGACAGGGATGGCCGGGGAGCTGTTTTTT; CDR3 protein: CASSPTGMAGELFF
CDR3 length: 16; V gene: TRBV11-2; D gene: TRBD2; J gene: TRBJ2-7; clone size: -; CDR3 DNA: TGTGCCAGCGCGGGACTAGCGGGAGGTAGGGCCTACGAGCAGTACTTC; CDR3 protein: CASAGLAGGRAYEQYF
CDR3 length: 14; V gene: TRBV5-1; D gene: -; J gene: TRBJ2-2; clone size: -; CDR3 DNA: TGCGCCAGCAGCTTACCAGGGGTCGCCGGGGAGCTGTTTTTT; CDR3 protein: CASSLPGVAGELFF
CDR3 length: 13; V gene: TRBV7-9; D gene: -; J gene: TRBJ2-7; clone size: -; CDR3 DNA: TGTGCCAGCAGCGGGAGGGGGCCCTACGAGCAGTACTTC; CDR3 protein: CASSGRGPYEQYF
CDR3 length: 15; V gene: TRBV19; D gene: TRBD2; J gene: TRBJ2-7; clone size: -; CDR3 DNA: TGTGCCAGTAGTCCAACCGGGACTAGCGGACGCGAGCAGTACTTC; CDR3 protein: CASSPTGTSGREQYF
CDR3 length: 13; V gene: TRBV27; D gene: -; J gene: TRBJ1-2; clone size: -; CDR3 DNA: TGTGCCAGCAGCCCATTGGGGGTCTGGGGCTACACCTTC; CDR3 protein: CASSPLGVWGYTF
CDR3 length: 14; V gene: TRBV5-6; D gene: -; J gene: TRBJ2-1; clone size: -; CDR3 DNA: TGTGCCAGCAGCTTTCTAGGGGCGAAACATGAGCAGTTCTTC; CDR3 protein: CASSFLGAKHEQFF
CDR3 length: 13; V gene: TRBV5-6; D gene: -; J gene: TRBJ1-5; clone size: -; CDR3 DNA: TGTGCCAGCAGCACCGCCGGGTATCAGCCCCAGCATTTT; CDR3 protein: CASSTAGYQPQHF
CDR3 length: 15; V gene: TRBV9; D gene: TRBD1; J gene: TRBJ2-7; clone size: -; CDR3 DNA: TGTGCCAGCAGCGTAGGTCGGACAGGGGACTACGAGCAGTACTTC; CDR3 protein: CASSVGRTGDYEQYF
CDR3 length: 18; V gene: TRBV27; D gene: TRBD2; J gene: TRBJ2-1; clone size: -; CDR3 DNA: TGTGCCAGCAGTCCCGGACTAGCGGGAGGCTACTCCTACAATGAGCAGTTCTTC; CDR3 protein: CASSPGLAGGYSYNEQFF
CDR3 length: 14; V gene: TRBV6-5; D gene: TRBD1; J gene: TRBJ1-2; clone size: once; CDR3 DNA: TGTGCCAGCAGTTTGGACAGGGGAGTCTATGGCTACACCTTC; CDR3 protein: CASSLDRGVYGYTF
CDR3 length: 17; V gene: TRBV14; D gene: -; J gene: TRBJ2-1; clone size: -; CDR3 DNA: TGTGCCAGCAGCCAGCTACCTACTAGGAATAATTACAATGAGCAGTTCTTC; CDR3 protein: CASSQLPTRNNYNEQFF
CDR3 length: 15; V gene: TRBV6-5; D gene: -; J gene: TRBJ2-1; clone size: -; CDR3 DNA: TGTGCCAGCAGTCCAGACAGGAGCTCCTACAATGAGCAGTTCTTC; CDR3 protein: CASSPDRSSYNEQFF
CDR3 length: 12; V gene: TRBV7-9; D gene: -; J gene: TRBJ2-7; clone size: -; CDR3 DNA: TGTGCCAGCTCAACAGGGTCCTACGAGCAGTACTTC; CDR3 protein: CASSTGSYEQYF
CDR3 length: 14; V gene: TRBV27; D gene: -; J gene: TRBJ2-7; clone size: once; CDR3 DNA: TGTGCCAGCAGTTTTGGGCAGGGGCGCTACGAGCAGTACTTC; CDR3 protein: CASSFGQGRYEQYF
CDR3 length: 14; V gene: TRBV28; D gene: TRBD2; J gene: TRBJ2-5; clone size: -; CDR3 DNA: TGTGCCAGCCGCTCTACTAGCGGGATAGAGACCCAGTACTTC; CDR3 protein: CASRSTSGIETQYF
CDR3 length: 15; V gene: TRBV7-3; D gene: -; J gene: TRBJ2-1; clone size: -; CDR3 DNA: TGTGCCAGCAGTCTCGAGCGCTCCTCCTACAATGAGCAGTTCTTC; CDR3 protein: CASSLERSSYNEQFF
CDR3 length: 13; V gene: TRBV7-9; D gene: -; J gene: TRBJ2-1; clone size: once; CDR3 DNA: TGTGCCAGCAGCTTAGTGGCGGACAATGAGCAGTTCTTC; CDR3 protein: CASSLVADNEQFF
CDR3 length: 15; V gene: TRBV7-2; D gene: -; J gene: TRBJ2-1; clone size: -; CDR3 DNA: TGTGCCAGCAGCTCCCTTGGGGTACCCGGGAATGAGCAGTTCTTC; CDR3 protein: CASSSLGVPGNEQFF
CDR3 length: 13; V gene: TRBV6-5; D gene: -; J gene: TRBJ2-1; clone size: -; CDR3 DNA: TGTGCCAGCACTCCCAATCGGGGGAGTGAGCAGTTCTTC; CDR3 protein: CASTPNRGSEQFF
CDR3 length: 13; V gene: TRBV28; D gene: -; J gene: TRBJ1-2; clone size: -; CDR3 DNA: TGTGCCAGCACCCCCAGCGAGGCCTATGGCTACACCTTC; CDR3 protein: CASTPSEAYGYTF
CDR3 length: 14; V gene: TRBV29-1; D gene: -; J gene: TRBJ2-3; clone size: -; CDR3 DNA: TGCAGCGTTGAAGATCGGAAACTCACAGATACGCAGTATTTT; CDR3 protein: CSVEDRKLTDTQYF
CDR3 length: 15; V gene: TRBV27; D gene: TRBD2; J gene: TRBJ2-1; clone size: -; CDR3 DNA: TGTGCCAGCAGTTTCGGCGGGAGTCAAAACAATGAGCAGTTCTTC; CDR3 protein: CASSFGGSQNNEQFF
CDR3 length: 15; V gene: TRBV6-1; D gene: TRBD1; J gene: TRBJ2-7; clone size: -; CDR3 DNA: TGTGCCAGCAGTGAGGGGACAGGGGTCCCCTACGAGCAGTACTTC; CDR3 protein: CASSEGTGVPYEQYF
CDR3 length: 15; V gene: TRBV7-9; D gene: TRBD1; J gene: TRBJ1-2; clone size: -; CDR3 DNA: TGTGCCAGCAGCTTTCCTCGGGAGGGGGCCTATGGCTACACCTTC; CDR3 protein: CASSFPREGAYGYTF
CDR3 length: 17; V gene: TRBV4-1; D gene: -; J gene: TRBJ2-1; clone size: -; CDR3 DNA: TGCGCCAGCAGCCAGTTCGGGGGAACTGCTAACTACAATGAGCAGTTCTTC; CDR3 protein: CASSQFGGTANYNEQFF
CDR3 length: 13; V gene: TRBV9; D gene: -; J gene: TRBJ2-7; clone size: -; CDR3 DNA: TGTGCCAGCAGCGCCCCCAGGGCCTACGAGCAGTACTTC; CDR3 protein: CASSAPRAYEQYF
CDR3 length: 16; V gene: TRBV9; D gene: TRBD1; J gene: TRBJ2-5; clone size: -; CDR3 DNA: TGTGCCAGCAGCGTGGGGACAGAATGGTACCAAGAGACCCAGTACTTC; CDR3 protein: CASSVGTEWYQETQYF
CDR3 length: 15; V gene: TRBV5-4; D gene: -; J gene: TRBJ2-1; clone size: -; CDR3 DNA: TGTGCCAGCAGCCCCGGACATCAAATTTACAATGAGCAGTTCTTC; CDR3 protein: CASSPGHQIYNEQFF
CDR3 length: 15; V gene: TRBV28; D gene: TRBD1; J gene: TRBJ2-2; clone size: once; CDR3 DNA: TGTGCCAGCAGTGCCCGACAGGGGGCTGGCGGGGAGCTGTTTTTT; CDR3 protein: CASSARQGAGGELFF
CDR3 length: 13; V gene: TRBV29-1; D gene: TRBD1; J gene: TRBJ1-1; clone size: few; CDR3 DNA: TGCAGCGTTCTGACAGGGACGAGCACTGAAGCTTTCTTT; CDR3 protein: CSVLTGTSTEAFF
CDR3 length: 14; V gene: TRBV29-1; D gene: TRBD1; J gene: TRBJ2-1; clone size: once; CDR3 DNA: TGCAGCGTTGAATTTGGGACAGGGTACAATGAGCAGTTCTTC; CDR3 protein: CSVEFGTGYNEQFF
CDR3 length: 14; V gene: TRBV19; D gene: -; J gene: TRBJ1-5; clone size: -; CDR3 DNA: TGTGCCAGTACCATTGGGGAGAGCAATCAGCCCCAGCATTTT; CDR3 protein: CASTIGESNQPQHF